This section outlines one TCR beta chain sequence together with its context. This specimen comes from a study of blood T cell repertoires in COVID-19. Methods used by the authors: By means of reference gene primer amplification, nucleated cell counts were estimated. Sequencing used immunoSEQ multiplex PCR; TCRdb keeps in-frame clones, though not all of them. Clonal size and the V and J genes are those of that table, whereas D and trimming came from the DNA. The sample consists of about 280,000 clones, approximately 88% of them appearing once. V trimming: 10 bases; J trimming: 8 bases; junction bases outside the gene matches: 13. CDR1 and CDR2 from the germline V gene are LNHDA and SQIVND (reference sequence). The length of the CDR3 is 14 residues. Cohorts were determined from participant-reported clinical history. Resolution of symptoms, clearance, or two negative PCRs was present in recovered Cohort 3 donors.

The chain links TRBV19 to TRBJ1-4; 7 positions match TRBD1. This receptor was taken from a woman aged 40 to 55 who had recovered from COVID-19. The sequenced sample consisted of PBMCs or T cells enriched from blood (not recorded which). CDR3 DNA: TGTGCCACTCGGGACAGCTCAGACAGGGAAAAACTGTTTTTT. It is translated as CATRDSSDREKLFF.